This TCR beta chain comes out of a study of OX40 agonist ivuxolimab in advanced cancers. As for the study in general: Hepatocellular carcinoma, melanoma, renal cell or head and neck cancer was diagnosed in the dose-escalation patients.

TCRdb's copy holds only in-frame clones and misses some; the assay was immunoSEQ multiplex PCR. The sample includes 70,000 or so clones, 85% seen only once; the top ten take roughly 4%. This CDR3 is 16 amino acids long. The ends lost 4 bases at V and 1 base at J; junction bases unmatched: 5. Germline V gives CDR1 LNHDA, CDR2 SQIVND (reference sequence). This sequence originates from an adult with an advanced solid tumor such as melanoma, head and neck, liver or kidney cancer. The V gene is TRBV19, the J gene TRBJ2-1; 9 nucleotides align to TRBD2. The specimen was CD4+ or CD8+ T cells sorted from blood, collected in a trial of the OX40 agonist ivuxolimab. This CDR3 is CASSTSGMGSYNEQFF. CDR3 bases: TGTGCCAGTAGTACTAGCGGGATGGGTTCCTACAATGAGCAGTTCTTC.